A selection of T cell receptor beta chains follows, all from one sample in a study of cytomegalovirus exposure and HLA in healthy donors. Sequencing was performed with immunoSEQ multiplex PCR; in TCRdb, only in-frame clones are kept and a portion is missing. The sample lists some 170,000 clones, 70% to 90% occurring once. Sequences were obtained from PBMCs. The receptor source for this set is a woman under 40 in good health and CMV-seronegative. CDR3s include the opening cysteine and the closing phenylalanine or tryptophan. Fields, in order: V gene, J gene, clone size, D gene, CDR3 protein, CDR3 DNA. The D gene is left open where the match is weak. Some rows mark clone size as missing; the rest say once, few, many or name a class of expanded clone.

TRBV30	TRBJ2-4	NA	TRBD2	CSSTSVPNSGGIQYF	TGCTCGTCGACTAGCGTCCCAAACTCCGGCGGCATTCAGTACTTC
TRBV30	TRBJ2-2	NA	NA	CAWRPRGGNTGELFF	TGTGCCTGGAGACCTAGGGGCGGGAACACCGGGGAGCTGTTTTTT
TRBV4-1	TRBJ1-1	NA	NA	CASSHGRLGLGTEAFF	TGCGCCAGCAGCCATGGCCGGTTGGGGCTCGGCACTGAAGCTTTCTTT
TRBV5-1	TRBJ2-3	NA	NA	CASSWGADTQYF	TGCGCCAGCAGCTGGGGGGCAGATACGCAGTATTTT
TRBV5-8	TRBJ2-7	NA	NA	CASSRVRAGASYEQYF	TGTGCCAGCAGCCGCGTGAGAGCCGGGGCCTCCTACGAGCAGTACTTC
TRBV6-5	TRBJ1-1	once	NA	CASSEDSEAFF	TGTGCCAGCAGTGAAGACAGTGAAGCTTTCTTT
TRBV28	TRBJ1-1	once	NA	CASSLAQGAFF	TGTGCCAGCAGTTTGGCTCAGGGAGCTTTCTTT
TRBV5-6	TRBJ2-3	NA	NA	CASSLVRVADTQYF	TGTGCCAGCAGCTTGGTCAGGGTGGCAGATACGCAGTATTTT
TRBV18	TRBJ1-5	NA	NA	CASSPPEFLQPQHF	TGTGCCAGCTCACCACCGGAGTTTTTGCAGCCCCAGCATTTT
TRBV6-5	TRBJ1-3	NA	NA	CASSYSPDRSGNTIYF	TGTGCCAGCAGTTACTCCCCAGACAGGTCCGGAAACACCATATATTTT
TRBV6-5	TRBJ2-5	NA	TRBD1	CASSYRQGEETQYF	TGTGCCAGCAGTTACAGACAGGGAGAAGAGACCCAGTACTTC
TRBV28	TRBJ2-6	NA	NA	CASSFPQGGGLSGANVLTF	TGTGCCAGCAGTTTCCCCCAAGGGGGGGGCCTCTCTGGGGCCAACGTCCTGACTTTC
TRBV7-8	TRBJ2-5	NA	NA	CASSLHRGRQETQYF	TGTGCCAGCAGCTTACACCGGGGGCGGCAAGAGACCCAGTACTTC
TRBV18	TRBJ2-1	NA	NA	CASSPYRVSYNEQFF	TGTGCCAGCTCACCATACAGGGTTTCCTACAATGAGCAGTTCTTC
TRBV11-3	TRBJ2-1	NA	NA	CASSLDSYNEQFF	TGTGCCAGCAGCTTAGATAGCTACAATGAGCAGTTCTTC
TRBV4-3	TRBJ1-1	NA	NA	CASSQDPGRTEAFF	TGCGCCAGCAGCCAAGATCCAGGGCGTACTGAAGCTTTCTTT
TRBV10-1	TRBJ1-6	NA	TRBD1	CASSEFPTGLIVPLHF	TGCGCCAGCAGTGAGTTTCCGACAGGGCTAATAGTGCCCCTCCACTTT